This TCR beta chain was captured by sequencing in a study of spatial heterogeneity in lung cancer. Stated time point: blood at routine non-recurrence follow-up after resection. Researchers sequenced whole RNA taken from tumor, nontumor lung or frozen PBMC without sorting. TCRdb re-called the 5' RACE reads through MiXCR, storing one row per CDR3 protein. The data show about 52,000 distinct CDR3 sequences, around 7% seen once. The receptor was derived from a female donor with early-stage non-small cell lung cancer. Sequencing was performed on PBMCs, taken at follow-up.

The CDR3 nucleotides read TGTGCCAGCAGTAGGACTAGCGGGACGCAGTATTTT. Protein sequence: CASSRTSGTQYF. V and J are TRBV11-3 and TRBJ2-3; 11 nucleotides agree with TRBD2. V shed 6 bases, J shed 9 bases, and the junction held 2 bases outside the gene matches. Germline V CDR1 and CDR2: SGHNT, YENEEA. The CDR3 is made up of 12 amino acids.